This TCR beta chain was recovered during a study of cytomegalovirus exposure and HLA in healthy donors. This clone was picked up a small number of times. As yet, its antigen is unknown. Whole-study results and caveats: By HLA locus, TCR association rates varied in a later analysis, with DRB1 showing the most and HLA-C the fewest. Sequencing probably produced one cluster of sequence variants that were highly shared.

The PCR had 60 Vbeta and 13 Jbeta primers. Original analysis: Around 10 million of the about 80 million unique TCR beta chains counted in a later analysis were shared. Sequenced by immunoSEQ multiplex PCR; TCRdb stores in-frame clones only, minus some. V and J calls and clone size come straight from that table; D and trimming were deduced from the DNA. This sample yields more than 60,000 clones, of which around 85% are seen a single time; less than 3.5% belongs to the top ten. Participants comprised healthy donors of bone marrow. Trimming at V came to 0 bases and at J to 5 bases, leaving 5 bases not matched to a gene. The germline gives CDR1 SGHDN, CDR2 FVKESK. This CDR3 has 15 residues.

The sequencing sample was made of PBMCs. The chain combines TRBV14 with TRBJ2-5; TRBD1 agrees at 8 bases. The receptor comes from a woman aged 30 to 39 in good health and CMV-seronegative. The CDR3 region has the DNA TGTGCCAGCAGCCAAGACAGGGGGCACGGTGAGACCCAGTACTTC. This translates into CASSQDRGHGETQYF.